This T cell receptor (beta chain) was profiled in a study of cytomegalovirus exposure and HLA in healthy donors. As for the study in general: Early released data had about 80 million unique TCRs, all coming from HLA-typed donors. Study results and caveats: In a later analysis, a missense DCLRE1C variant was linked to TCR beta V- and J-gene trimming.

On this clone: The antigen is not known.

Amplification used 60 Vbeta primers and 13 Jbeta primers. Clones were read by immunoSEQ multiplex PCR, and TCRdb kept only the in-frame ones, dropping some. This table lists approximately 61,000 clones. The CDR3 is 13 residues long. The V segment lost 4 bases and the J segment 4 bases; nucleotides outside the gene matches: 3. Germline assignment: CDR1 GTSNPN and CDR2 SVGIG (reference sequence). The chain links TRBV30 to TRBJ2-2; 7 bases agree with TRBD1. The sequence was obtained from a woman aged 18-29 years in good health and CMV-seronegative. Input material: PBMCs. CDR3 sequence (DNA): TGTGCCTGGAACCCAGGGGGCACCGGGGAGCTGTTTTTT. It specifies CAWNPGGTGELFF.